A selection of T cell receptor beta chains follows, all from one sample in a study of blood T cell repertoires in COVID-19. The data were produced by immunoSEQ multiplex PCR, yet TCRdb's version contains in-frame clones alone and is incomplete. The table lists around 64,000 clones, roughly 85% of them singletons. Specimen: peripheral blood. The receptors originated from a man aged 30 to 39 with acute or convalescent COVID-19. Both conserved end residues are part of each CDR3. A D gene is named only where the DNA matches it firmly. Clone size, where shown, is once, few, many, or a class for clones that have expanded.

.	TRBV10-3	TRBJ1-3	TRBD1	TGTGCCATCCGGGGACAGGGTAACCTAGCTGGAAACACCATATATTTT	CAIRGQGNLAGNTIYF
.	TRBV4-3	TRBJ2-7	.	TGCGCCAGCAGGTACGGACATCGTTTTTACGAGCAGTACTTC	CASRYGHRFYEQYF
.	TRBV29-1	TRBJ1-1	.	TGCAGCGTCCAAACAGGGAACACTGAAGCTTTCTTT	CSVQTGNTEAFF
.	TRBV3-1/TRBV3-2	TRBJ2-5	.	TGTGCCAGCAGCCAGAACCAGAAAAAAGAGACCCAGTACTTC	CASSQNQKKETQYF
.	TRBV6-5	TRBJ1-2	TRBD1	TGTGCCAGCGGTCGACAGGGGGCCGGTGGCTACACCTTC	CASGRQGAGGYTF
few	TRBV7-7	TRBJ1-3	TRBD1	TGTGCTAGCAGCCCAGGACAGGGGATAGGAAACACCATATATTTT	CASSPGQGIGNTIYF
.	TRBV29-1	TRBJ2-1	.	TGCAGCGTACCACGGGGTTCCTACAATGAGCAGTTCTTC	CSVPRGSYNEQFF
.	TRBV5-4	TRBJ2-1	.	TGTGCCAGCAGCCCAGGACTGAATATTGGTAATGAGCAGTTCTTC	CASSPGLNIGNEQFF
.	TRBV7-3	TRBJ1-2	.	TGTGCCAGCAGCGACACTCCTCGGCAGGGTGGCTATGGCTACACCTTC	CASSDTPRQGGYGYTF
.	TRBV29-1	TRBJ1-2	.	TGCAGCGTTGACGGGAACGATGGCTACACCTTC	CSVDGNDGYTF
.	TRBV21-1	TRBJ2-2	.	TGTGCCAGCAGATTAGAGGGCAAACCGGGACTAGCTACGGGCACCGGGGAGCTGTTTTTT	CASRLEGKPGLATGTGELFF
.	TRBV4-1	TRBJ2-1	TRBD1	TGCGCCAGCAGTACGGGACAGGGCTACAATGAGCAGTTCTTC	CASSTGQGYNEQFF
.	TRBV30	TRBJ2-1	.	TGTGCCTGGAGTGTACTTTCGGGGCAGTTCTTC	CAWSVLSGQFF
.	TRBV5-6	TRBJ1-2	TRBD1	TGTGCCAGCAGCACCGGACAGGCAGACTATGGCTACACCTTC	CASSTGQADYGYTF
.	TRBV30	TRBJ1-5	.	TGTGCCTGGAGTGGCGGGGGGAGCAATCAGCCCCAGCATTTT	CAWSGGGSNQPQHF
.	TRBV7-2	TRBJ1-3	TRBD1	TGTGCCAGCAGCTACCGGGACAGTAGAGGTGGAAACACCATATATTTT	CASSYRDSRGGNTIYF
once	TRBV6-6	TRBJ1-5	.	TGTGCCAGCAGTTACGGAGGTTTCAATCAGCCCCAGCATTTT	CASSYGGFNQPQHF
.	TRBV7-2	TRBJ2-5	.	TGTGCCAGCAGCCAGGAGCGGTATAGTTGGGAGACCCAGTACTTC	CASSQERYSWETQYF
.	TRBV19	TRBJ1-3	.	TGTGCCAGTAGTACAGGGGCCTCTGGAAACACCATATATTTT	CASSTGASGNTIYF
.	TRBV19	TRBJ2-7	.	TGTGCCAGTAGTACCACCGAGGCCCTTCGGGGCGAGCAGTACTTC	CASSTTEALRGEQYF
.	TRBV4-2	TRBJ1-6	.	TGTGCCAGCAGCCAAGATACGGGGGTATTATCACCTAATTCACCCCTCCACTTT	CASSQDTGVLSPNSPLHF
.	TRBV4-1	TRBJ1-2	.	TGCGCCAGCAGCCAAGAGGGACAAGCGTACTATGGCTACACCTTC	CASSQEGQAYYGYTF
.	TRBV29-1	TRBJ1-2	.	TGCAGCTCCCTAACAGGGAACTATGGCTACACCTTC	CSSLTGNYGYTF
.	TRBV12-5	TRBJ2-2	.	TGTGCTAGTGGTTTGGCTACTAGCAATCTGAACACCGGGGAGCTGTTTTTT	CASGLATSNLNTGELFF
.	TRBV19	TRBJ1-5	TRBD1	TGTGCCAGTAGGACGACAGGGGGGTATCAGCCCCAGCATTTT	CASRTTGGYQPQHF